This passage covers 20 T cell receptor beta chains from one sample sequenced in a study of T cell responses to AZD1222 COVID-19 vaccine. Using immunoSEQ multiplex PCR, the repertoire was profiled, and TCRdb retains in-frame clones only, with some absent. The table lists 100,000 or so clones, more than 75% of them singletons. Source: peripheral blood, taken on day 0 of AZD1222 vaccination. The receptor source for this set is an adult in good health.

V usage is TRBV6-5 and J usage is TRBJ2-7, with D uncertain. Germline lookup yields CDR1 MNHEY and CDR2 SVGAGI. With 2 bases removed from V and 1 base from J, the gap between germline ends came to 6 bases. CDR3 size: 13 residues. The DNA of the CDR3 is TGTGCCAGCAGTTACGACCCGTCCTACGAGCAGTACTTC. Residues: CASSYDPSYEQYF.

DNA of the CDR3: TGCGCCAGCAGCTCACCGGGACTAGCGGGAAAAGAGCAGTTCTTC. Translation gives CASSSPGLAGKEQFF. The chain employs TRBV5-1 and TRBJ2-1; TRBD2 matches at 13 bases. The CDR3 is 15 amino acids. CDR1 is SGHRS and CDR2 is YFSETQ in the germline V gene. V was clipped by 3 bases and J by 10 bases; unmatched bases: 7.

The V call is TRBV19, the J call TRBJ2-6; tentatively, D is TRBD1 (5 bases). The ends were cut back, 5 bases at V and 2 bases at J, with 13 bases in the middle. The CDR3 extends over 16 amino acids. Per germline, CDR1 LNHDA and CDR2 SQIVND (reference sequence). The CDR3 nucleotides read TGTGCCAGTAGTTCCGCAGGGTGGGCTGGGGCCAACGTCCTGACTTTC. Protein: CASSSAGWAGANVLTF.

The chain carries TRBV18 and TRBJ1-2; 8 bases match TRBD1. The CDR3 totals 14 residues. The V segment lost 3 bases and the J segment 2 bases; nucleotides outside the gene matches: 2. From germline, CDR1 is KGHSH and CDR2 LQKENI. The CDR3 loop is CASSPQGANYGYTF. CDR3 sequence (DNA): TGTGCCAGCTCACCCCAGGGGGCGAACTATGGCTACACCTTC.

The sample holds a few counts of this clone. V gene TRBV10-3 combines with J gene TRBJ1-2; D call uncertain. Germline values: CDR1 ENHRY, CDR2 SYGVKD. The CDR3 is 11 amino acids. V was shortened by 2 bases and J by 6 bases, with 4 bases between the two germline ends. In nucleotides, the CDR3 is TGTGCCATCAGTGAGAAGGATGGCTACACCTTC. This translates into CAISEKDGYTF.

The chain recombines TRBV2 with TRBJ1-2; D perhaps matches TRBD1 (6 bases). CDR1 and CDR2 from the germline V gene are SNHLY and FYNNEI. V was trimmed by 6 bases and J by 6 bases, leaving 11 bases between them. This CDR3 comprises 12 residues. The CDR3 nucleotides read TGTGCCAGCAGACCCGGGGGCGATGGCTACACCTTC. Translation gives CASRPGGDGYTF.

This rearrangement joins TRBV3-1 (or the pseudogene TRBV3-2) to TRBJ2-1; 9 nucleotides agree with TRBD2. Germline trimming cut 1 base from V and 4 bases from J; bases unmatched to any gene: 2. Germline V CDR1 and CDR2: LGHDT, YNNKEL (reference sequence). CDR3 size: 15 residues. The CDR3: CASSQGSGRYNEQFF. As DNA, the CDR3 is TGTGCCAGCAGCCAAGGGAGCGGGAGGTACAATGAGCAGTTCTTC.

The genes are TRBV10-2 and TRBJ1-6; no definite D call. The CDR3 length is 21 residues. Looked up from germline, CDR1 is WSHSY and CDR2 is SAAADI. V lost 0 bases, J lost 5 bases, and 26 bases lay in between. The CDR3 coding sequence is TGCGCCAGCAGTGAGTCGAGCTATTTCCCTTTGTCGGTAAAGAATAATTCACCCCTCCACTTT. It codes for CASSESSYFPLSVKNNSPLHF.

The gene calls are TRBV29-1 and TRBJ1-2; weak D call: TRBD1 (6 bases). The length of the CDR3 is 15 residues. Per the germline V gene, CDR1 is SQVTM and CDR2 is ANQGSEA. V was cut by 3 bases and J by 4 bases, with 18 bases left in between. The CDR3: CSVDSTGSMLYGYTF. CDR3 nucleotide sequence: TGCAGCGTTGACTCCACAGGGTCTATGCTCTATGGCTACACCTTC. Variable domain in full (rest from reference TRBV29-1 and TRBJ1-2): SAVISQKPSRDICQRGTSLTIQCQVDSQVTMMFWYRQQPGQSLTLIATANQGSEATYESGFVIDKFPISRPNLTFSTLTVSNMSPEDSSIYLCSVDSTGSMLYGYTFGSGTRLTVV.

V is TRBV15 and J is TRBJ1-3; 7 bases map to TRBD1. Per germline, CDR1 LNHNV and CDR2 YYDKDF (reference sequence). Unmatched junction bases numbered 6, after V lost 1 base and J lost 3 bases. The CDR3 has 16 residues. This CDR3 reads CATSRGRGLDGNTIYF. CDR3 sequence (DNA): TGTGCCACCAGCAGAGGTAGGGGGCTGGATGGAAACACCATATATTTT.

V is TRBV2 and J is TRBJ2-2, with D unclear. V was trimmed by 6 bases and J by 4 bases, leaving 3 bases between them. The CDR3 contains 11 residues. Germline CDR1 SNHLY, CDR2 FYNNEI. CDR3 residues: CASRFTGELFF. For the CDR3, the DNA is TGTGCCAGCAGGTTCACCGGGGAGCTGTTTTTT.

The chain recombines TRBV29-1 with TRBJ2-1; D is possibly TRBD2 (6 bases). The V gene's germline CDR1 is SQVTM and CDR2 ANQGSEA. The CDR3 spans 13 residues. The CDR3 nucleotides are TGCAGTACCATTATAGGGCAGGGAGGTGAGCAGTTCTTC. This encodes CSTIIGQGGEQFF.

This chain uses TRBV5-1 with TRBJ1-2; TRBD1 matches 7 bases. Germline V gene sequence: CDR1 SGHRS, CDR2 YFSETQ. Trimming took 3 bases from V and 2 from J; bases not matched to a gene: 4. This CDR3 has 14 residues. The CDR3 sequence is CASSSWDSNYGYTF. Written as DNA, the CDR3 is TGCGCCAGCAGCTCCTGGGACAGCAACTATGGCTACACCTTC.

The CDR3 sequence is CASGRQVGTEAFF. The CDR3 coding sequence is TGTGCTTCAGGCCGACAGGTGGGAACTGAAGCTTTCTTT. V is TRBV3-1 (or the pseudogene TRBV3-2) and J is TRBJ1-1; possible D gene TRBD1, 6 bases. This CDR3 spans 13 amino acids. Looked up from germline, CDR1 is LGHDT and CDR2 is YNNKEL (reference sequence).

CDR3 region: CATSGTELYEQYF. The CDR3 coding sequence is TGTGCCACCTCCGGGACAGAACTCTACGAGCAGTACTTC. The chain has TRBV6-5 and TRBJ2-7; TRBD1 matches at 7 bases. The CDR3 contains 13 residues. Trimming removed 10 bases from V and 3 bases from J; junction bases left unmatched: 9. Per germline, CDR1 MNHEY and CDR2 SVGAGI.

This clone was found a few times. The chain joins TRBV5-1 to TRBJ2-1; perhaps TRBD1 as D (5 bases). Looked up from germline, CDR1 is SGHRS and CDR2 is YFSETQ. V was trimmed by 4 bases and J by 6 bases, leaving 8 bases between them. The CDR3 loop spans 12 amino acids. Written as DNA, the CDR3 is TGCGCCAGCAGCCTCAGGGTCAATGAGCAGTTCTTC. Its translation: CASSLRVNEQFF.

The chain combines TRBV5-8 with TRBJ2-7; 9 positions match TRBD1. The V and J ends lost 0 bases and 3 bases, in that order; junction bases with no gene match: 4. The CDR3 runs to 15 residues. Looked up from germline, CDR1 is SGHTS and CDR2 is YDEGEE. The CDR3 region has the DNA TGTGCCAGCAGCTTGGGACAGGGGGTATTCTACGAGCAGTACTTC. Amino acids: CASSLGQGVFYEQYF.

This clone has a single count. The V call is TRBV10-2, the J call TRBJ2-7, with a tentative D call TRBD1 (5 bases). Germline CDR1 is WSHSY and CDR2 is SAAADI. The CDR3 is made up of 13 amino acids. Trimming pared 3 bases from V and 3 bases from J, leaving 9 bases between. DNA for the CDR3: TGCGCCAGCAGTGATGCAGGGATCTACGAGCAGTACTTC. Protein product: CASSDAGIYEQYF.

This chain uses TRBV28 with TRBJ1-1; a weak D match, TRBD1 (5 bases). This CDR3 region has 14 residues. Germline lookup yields CDR1 MDHEN and CDR2 SYDVKM. Trimming took 5 bases from V and 5 from J, leaving 15 bases between them. CDR3 loop: CASSRGGIETEAFF. CDR3 DNA sequence: TGTGCCAGCAGTCGGGGGGGAATAGAGACTGAAGCTTTCTTT.

The chain couples TRBV30 to TRBJ1-2; 7 positions match TRBD1. Germline values: CDR1 GTSNPN, CDR2 SVGIG (reference sequence). The CDR3 sequence is 12 residues long. V lost 4 bases, J lost 4 bases, and 3 bases stayed unmatched. CDR3 sequence: CAWNRDSYGYTF. The DNA of the CDR3 is TGTGCCTGGAACCGGGACAGCTATGGCTACACCTTC.